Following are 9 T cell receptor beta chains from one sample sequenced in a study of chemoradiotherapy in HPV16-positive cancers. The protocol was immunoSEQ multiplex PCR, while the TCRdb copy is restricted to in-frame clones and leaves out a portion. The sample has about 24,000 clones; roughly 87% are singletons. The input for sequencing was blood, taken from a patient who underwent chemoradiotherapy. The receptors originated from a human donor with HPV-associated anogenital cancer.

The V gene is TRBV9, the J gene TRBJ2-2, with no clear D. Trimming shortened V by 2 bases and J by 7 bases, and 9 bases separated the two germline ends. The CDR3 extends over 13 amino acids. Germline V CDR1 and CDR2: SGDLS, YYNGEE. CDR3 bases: TGTGCCAGCAGCGTCCGGACGGACGGGGAGCTGTTTTTT. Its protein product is CASSVRTDGELFF.

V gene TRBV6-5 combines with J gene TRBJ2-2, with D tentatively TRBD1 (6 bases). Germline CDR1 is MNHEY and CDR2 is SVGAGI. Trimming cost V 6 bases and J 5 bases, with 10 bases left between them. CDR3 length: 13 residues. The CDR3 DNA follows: TGTGCCAGCAGCCTCAGGGGAACCGGGGAGCTGTTTTTT. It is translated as CASSLRGTGELFF.

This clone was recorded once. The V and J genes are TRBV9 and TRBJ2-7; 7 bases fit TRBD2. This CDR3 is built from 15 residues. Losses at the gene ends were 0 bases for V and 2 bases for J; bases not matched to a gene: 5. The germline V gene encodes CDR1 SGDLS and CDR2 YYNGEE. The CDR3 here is CASSVGHGGTYEQYF. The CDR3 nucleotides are TGTGCCAGCAGCGTAGGACACGGGGGGACCTACGAGCAGTACTTC.

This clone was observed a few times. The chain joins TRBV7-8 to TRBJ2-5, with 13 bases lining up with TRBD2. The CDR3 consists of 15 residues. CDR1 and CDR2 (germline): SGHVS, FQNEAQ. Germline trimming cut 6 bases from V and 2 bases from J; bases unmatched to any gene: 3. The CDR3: CASSLGLAGQETQYF. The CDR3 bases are TGTGCCAGCAGTTTGGGACTAGCGGGACAAGAGACCCAGTACTTC.

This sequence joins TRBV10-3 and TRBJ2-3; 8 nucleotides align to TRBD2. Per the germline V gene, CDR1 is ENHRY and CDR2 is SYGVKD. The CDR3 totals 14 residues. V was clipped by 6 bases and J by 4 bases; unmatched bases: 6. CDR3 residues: CAISTGGPPDTQYF. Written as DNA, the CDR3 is TGTGCCATCAGCACGGGGGGGCCCCCAGATACGCAGTATTTT.

CDR3 sequence (DNA): TGTGCCAGCAGCTTAGAGGAGCTAGCGGGGTTCGTGGGGACAGATACGCAGTATTTT. Its protein is CASSLEELAGFVGTDTQYF. The rearrangement uses TRBV11-2 and TRBJ2-3, with 9 nucleotides matching TRBD2. This CDR3 comprises 19 residues. Germline lookup yields CDR1 SGHAT and CDR2 FQNNGV. V gave up 0 bases and J gave up 3 bases; unmatched junction bases: 13.

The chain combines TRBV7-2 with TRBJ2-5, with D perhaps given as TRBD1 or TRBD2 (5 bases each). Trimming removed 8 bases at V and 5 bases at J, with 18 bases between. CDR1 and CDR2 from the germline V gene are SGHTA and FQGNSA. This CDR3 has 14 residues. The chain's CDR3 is CASRSAGRAETQYF. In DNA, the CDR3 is TGTGCCAGCCGTTCGGCAGGGCGGGCGGAGACCCAGTACTTC.

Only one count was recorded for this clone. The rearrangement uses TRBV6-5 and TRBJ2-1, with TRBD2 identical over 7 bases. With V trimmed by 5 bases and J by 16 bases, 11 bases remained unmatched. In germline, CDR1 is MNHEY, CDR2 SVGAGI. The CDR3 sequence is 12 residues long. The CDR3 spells CASSPSREGRFF. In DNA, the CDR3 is TGTGCCAGCAGTCCCTCGAGGGAGGGCCGTTTCTTC.

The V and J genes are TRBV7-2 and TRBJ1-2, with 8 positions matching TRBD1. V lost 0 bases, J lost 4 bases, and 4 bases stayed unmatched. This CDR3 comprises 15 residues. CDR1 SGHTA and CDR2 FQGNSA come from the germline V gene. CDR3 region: CASSLAGGQAYGYTF. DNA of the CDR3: TGTGCCAGCAGCTTAGCTGGGGGACAGGCCTATGGCTACACCTTC.